The 21 T cell receptor beta chains below all came from one sample that was sequenced in a study of regulatory T cells in long-lasting Graves disease. Assembly of TCR beta libraries relied on iRepertoire HTBI primers together with Arm-PCR of CDR3 regions. TCRdb recomputed calls from the multiplex PCR reads with MiXCR, one row per CDR3 protein. The sample lists a few hundred thousand distinct CDR3 sequences, around 19% occurring once. Sample time point: newly diagnosed GD, antithyroid drugs for less than 3 months. Construction of the TCR library relied on RNA isolated from PBMCs. The data were also submitted as part of a second study, on T cells in Graves' hyperthyroidism and ophthalmopathy.

The sample consisted of peripheral blood mononuclear cells (PBMCs), taken at new diagnosis, from a patient treated with antithyroid drugs. The receptors derive from a woman under 40 with Graves disease.

DNA for the CDR3: TGTGCCAGCGGGTTGACAGGGGGCTCTGGCTACACCTTC. Amino acid sequence: CASGLTGGSGYTF. This chain links TRBV12-3 or TRBV12-4 with TRBJ1-2; 10 bases match TRBD1. The V and J ends lost 8 bases and 7 bases, in that order; junction bases with no gene match: 7. The CDR3 loop spans 13 amino acids.

The chain recombines TRBV4-1 with TRBJ2-7; 10 bases align to TRBD2. V trimming: 0 bases; J trimming: 0 bases; junction bases outside the gene matches: 2. This CDR3 comprises 16 residues. Germline V CDR1 and CDR2: MGHRA, YSYEKL. The CDR3 bases are TGCGCCAGCAGCCAAGATCGGACTAGCGGCTCCTACGAGCAGTACTTC. Protein sequence: CASSQDRTSGSYEQYF.

This clonotype occurred many times. The J gene is TRBJ1-2, the V gene TRBV18; weak D call: TRBD1 (6 bases). The CDR3 has 15 residues. The germline V gene encodes CDR1 KGHSH and CDR2 LQKENI. V was shortened by 3 bases and J by 1 base, with 12 bases between the two germline ends. The CDR3 protein is CASSPSRGFNYGYTF. DNA for the CDR3: TGTGCCAGCTCACCGAGCAGGGGATTTAACTATGGCTACACCTTC. The variable domain in full, completed from reference TRBV18 and TRBJ1-2, reads NAGVMQNPRHLVRRRGQEARLRCSPMKGHSHVYWYRQLPEEGLKFMVYLQKENIIDESGMPKERFSAEFPKEGPSILRIQQVVRGDSAAYFCASSPSRGFNYGYTFGSGTRLTVV.

This clonotype has at least ten counts. This chain connects TRBV4-1 to TRBJ2-7; D gene unclear. V was pared by 1 base and J by 5 bases, with 12 bases between. Per germline, CDR1 MGHRA and CDR2 YSYEKL. CDR3 size: 14 residues. The chain's CDR3 is CASSQVPVLHEQYF. The DNA for the CDR3 is TGCGCCAGCAGCCAAGTTCCAGTACTTCACGAGCAGTACTTC.

This clonotype was detected ten times or more. This chain connects TRBV2 to TRBJ2-3; unclear D gene. Trimming pared 6 bases from V and 4 bases from J, leaving 5 bases between. The CDR3 has 11 amino acids. CDR1 and CDR2 from the germline V gene are SNHLY and FYNNEI. The CDR3 DNA is TGTGCCAGCAGAAGGGCAGATACGCAGTATTTT. This sequence encodes CASRRADTQYF.

This clonotype was picked up a small number of times. This sequence joins TRBV10-1 and TRBJ1-4; 7 bases fit TRBD1. The CDR3 has 15 amino acids. Per germline, CDR1 WNHNN and CDR2 SYGVQD (reference sequence). Trimming took 4 bases from V and 8 from J; bases not matched to a gene: 10. Written as DNA, the CDR3 is TGCGCCAGCAGTGTGGGCGGGACAGTTCCGGAAAAACTGTTTTTT. Translating gives CASSVGGTVPEKLFF.

This clonotype appeared many times. This chain joins TRBV3-1 and TRBJ2-1; TRBD2 agrees at 10 bases. The ends lost 0 bases at V and 4 bases at J; junction bases unmatched: 9. Germline V lookup: CDR1 LGHDT, CDR2 YNNKEL (reference sequence). CDR3 length equals 18 residues. The CDR3, as DNA: TGTGCCAGCAGCCAAGAATCTCTAGCGGGGGAGGGGTACAATGAGCAGTTCTTC. Its protein is CASSQESLAGEGYNEQFF.

This clonotype appeared many times. The chain has TRBV5-1 and TRBJ2-2; 7 bases match TRBD1. Germline CDR1 SGHRS, CDR2 YFSETQ. CDR3 size: 16 residues. V shed 3 bases and J 5 bases; nucleotides not matched to a gene: 10. The CDR3 is CASSSDRVEGTGELFF. The CDR3 DNA follows: TGCGCCAGCAGCTCTGACAGGGTCGAGGGAACCGGGGAGCTGTTTTTT. The full variable domain, in which reference TRBV5-1 and TRBJ2-2 provide the parts outside the CDR3, is KAGVTQTPRYLIKTRGQQVTLSCSPISGHRSVSWYQQTPGQGLQFLFEYFSETQRNKGNFPGRFSGRQFSNSRSEMNVSTLELGDSALYLCASSSDRVEGTGELFFGEGSRLTVL.

This clonotype was observed at least ten times. The gene calls are TRBV5-4 and TRBJ1-6, with 10 bases that match TRBD1. Per germline, CDR1 SGHNT and CDR2 YYREEE (reference sequence). The CDR3 sequence is 15 residues long. J gave up 8 bases and V 4 bases, and 6 bases lay outside the gene matches. CDR3 DNA: TGTGCCAGCAGCCAGGGACAGGGGTCGGATTCACCCCTCCACTTT. Its translation: CASSQGQGSDSPLHF.

This clonotype was observed a few times. The genes are TRBV19 and TRBJ2-1; a possible D gene is TRBD1 (5 bases). CDR1 LNHDA and CDR2 SQIVND come from the germline V gene (reference sequence). This CDR3 has 14 residues. Trimming cost V 7 bases and J 3 bases, with 13 bases left between them. Here the CDR3 reads CASKTGHHYNEQFF. CDR3 nucleotide sequence: TGTGCCAGTAAAACAGGACACCACTACAATGAGCAGTTCTTC.

This clonotype was seen only once. This chain links TRBV7-2 with TRBJ2-7; D may be TRBD2 (5 bases). The CDR3 consists of 15 residues. The ends were cut back, 1 base at V and 2 bases at J, with 12 bases in the middle. Germline V gene data show CDR1 as SGHTA and CDR2 as FQGNSA. This CDR3 is CASSLDRADPYEQYF. CDR3 DNA sequence: TGTGCCAGCAGCTTAGACAGAGCGGACCCCTACGAGCAGTACTTC.

This clonotype was counted ten times or more. This rearrangement joins TRBV29-1 to TRBJ1-2; 7 bases are shared with TRBD1. Germline V lookup: CDR1 SQVTM, CDR2 ANQGSEA. The CDR3 consists of 13 residues. Losses at the gene ends were 5 bases for V and 2 bases for J; bases not matched to a gene: 5. CDR3 bases: TGCAGCGTTATCGACAGGGCCAACTATGGCTACACCTTC. Residues: CSVIDRANYGYTF.

The chain has TRBV2 and TRBJ2-3; D gene ambiguous. The germline V gene encodes CDR1 SNHLY and CDR2 FYNNEI. The CDR3 contains 13 residues. V was pared by 3 bases and J by 5 bases, with 9 bases between. The CDR3 reads CASSDDNGDTQYF. CDR3 DNA: TGTGCCAGCAGTGATGACAACGGAGATACGCAGTATTTT.

This clonotype showed up many times. V is TRBV5-1 and J is TRBJ1-6; D remains unclear. Deletions cut 0 bases from V and 8 bases from J, with 3 bases between. Germline CDR1 and CDR2: SGHRS and YFSETQ. The CDR3 spans 12 residues. The CDR3 sequence: CASSLADSPLHF. In nucleotides, the CDR3 is TGCGCCAGCAGCTTGGCGGATTCACCCCTCCACTTT.

The table lists this clonotype with many counts. The V gene is TRBV11-2, the J gene TRBJ2-7; TRBD2 agrees at 7 bases. The junction had 14 bases not matched to a gene; V was cut back by 0 bases and J by 0 bases. Germline CDR1 is SGHAT and CDR2 is FQNNGV. The CDR3 consists of 19 residues. The CDR3 DNA follows: TGTGCCAGCAGCTTAGAGTTGGGGTTAGCGGGCTCCAGCTCCTACGAGCAGTACTTC. This sequence encodes CASSLELGLAGSSSYEQYF. The whole variable domain, remainder taken from reference TRBV11-2 and TRBJ2-7, is EAGVAQSPRYKIIEKRQSVAFWCNPISGHATLYWYQQILGQGPKLLIQFQNNGVVDDSQLPKDRFSAERLKGVDSTLKIQPAKLEDSAVYLCASSLELGLAGSSSYEQYFGPGTRLTVT.

As regards this clonotype: The junction shows a germline mismatch at one end, possibly a read error. The genes are TRBV20-1 and TRBJ2-3; perhaps TRBD2 as D (6 bases). Germline V lookup: CDR1 DFQATT, CDR2 SNEGSKA (reference sequence). The CDR3 sequence is 15 residues long. CDR3 region: CSANRGGPSTGTQYF. CDR3 DNA sequence: TGCAGTGCTAACCGGGGAGGTCCTAGCACAGGTACGCAGTATTTT.

This clonotype has a count of ten or more. The DNA of the CDR3 is TGTGCCAGCAGCAAACGTCTGGGACAGGGGGCAGTCGGAGTGAACACTGAAGCTTTCTTT. Its protein product is CASSKRLGQGAVGVNTEAFF. This chain links TRBV6-1 with TRBJ1-1, with TRBD1 matching 12 bases. This CDR3 has 20 amino acids. Germline CDR1 MNHNS, CDR2 SASEGT. With V trimmed by 6 bases and J by 0 bases, 17 bases remained unmatched.

In the case of this clonotype: A far larger clone is just one base off, so this is likely a read error. V usage is TRBV2 and J usage is TRBJ2-5, with a possible D match to TRBD2 (5 bases). This CDR3 is 15 amino acids long. V shed 3 bases and J shed 11 bases, with 22 bases lying between them. Germline V gene sequence: CDR1 SNHLY, CDR2 FYNNEI. For the CDR3, the DNA is TGTGCCAGCAGTGAGTACAACAGAGACTACAATGAGCAGTACTTC. Its translation: CASSEYNRDYNEQYF.

Many counts were recorded for this clonotype. CDR3 amino acids: CASSQGTGVSYEQYF. The CDR3 coding sequence is TGTGCCAGCAGCCAAGGGACAGGTGTCTCCTACGAGCAGTACTTC. This chain connects TRBV14 to TRBJ2-7, with TRBD1 identical over 7 bases. This CDR3 comprises 15 residues. J was trimmed by 0 bases and V by 1 base; bases with no gene match: 3. Germline CDR1 reads SGHDN; CDR2 reads FVKESK.

Concerning this clonotype: This is likely an artifact of a read error, given a far larger clone one base away. This sequence joins TRBV5-5 and TRBJ2-3; 12 bases are a match to TRBD2. V shed 4 bases and J 8 bases; nucleotides not matched to a gene: 11. CDR1 and CDR2 from the germline V gene are SGHKS and YYEKEE (reference sequence). This CDR3 contains 16 residues. For the CDR3, the DNA is TGTGCCAGCAGCACCCTCTCTAGCGGGGGGGCCAGTACGCAGTATTTT. Translating gives CASSTLSSGGASTQYF.

This clonotype was seen more than once but under ten times. At one boundary the junction diverges from the germline segment, which might be a read error. The J gene is TRBJ1-1, the V gene TRBV7-7, with a tentative D call TRBD1 (6 bases). Germline V gene lookup returns CDR1 SSHAT and CDR2 FNYEAQ (reference sequence). The CDR3 has 15 residues. The CDR3 sequence is CASSLGSTGGTEAFF. The CDR3 DNA is TGTGCTAGCAGCTTAGGATCGACAGGAGGGACTGAAGCTTTCTTT.